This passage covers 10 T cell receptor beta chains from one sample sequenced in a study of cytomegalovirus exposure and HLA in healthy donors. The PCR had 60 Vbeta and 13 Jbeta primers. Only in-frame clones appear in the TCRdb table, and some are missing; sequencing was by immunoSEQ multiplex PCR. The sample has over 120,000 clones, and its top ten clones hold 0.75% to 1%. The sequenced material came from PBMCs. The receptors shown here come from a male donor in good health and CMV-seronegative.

The chain's CDR3 is CAWKGEVGYEQYF. The CDR3 coding sequence is TGTGCCTGGAAAGGGGAGGTCGGCTACGAGCAGTACTTC. The chain uses TRBV30 and TRBJ2-7; D may be TRBD2 (6 bases). Deletions cut 4 bases from V and 3 bases from J, with 13 bases between. This CDR3 has 13 amino acids. Germline CDR1 reads GTSNPN; CDR2 reads SVGIG (reference sequence).

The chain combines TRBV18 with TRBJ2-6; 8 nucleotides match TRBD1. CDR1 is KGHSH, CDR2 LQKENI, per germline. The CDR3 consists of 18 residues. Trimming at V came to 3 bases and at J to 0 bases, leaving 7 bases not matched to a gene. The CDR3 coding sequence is TGTGCCAGCTCACCGTGGGCAGGGGGCTTCTCTGGGGCCAACGTCCTGACTTTC. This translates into CASSPWAGGFSGANVLTF. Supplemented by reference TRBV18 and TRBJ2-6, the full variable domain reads NAGVMQNPRHLVRRRGQEARLRCSPMKGHSHVYWYRQLPEEGLKFMVYLQKENIIDESGMPKERFSAEFPKEGPSILRIQQVVRGDSAAYFCASSPWAGGFSGANVLTFGAGSRLTVL.

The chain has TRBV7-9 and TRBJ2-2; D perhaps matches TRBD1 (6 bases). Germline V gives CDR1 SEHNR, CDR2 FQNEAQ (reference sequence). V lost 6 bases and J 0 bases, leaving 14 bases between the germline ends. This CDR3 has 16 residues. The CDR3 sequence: CASRPSGTSNTGELFF. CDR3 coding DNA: TGTGCCAGCAGGCCGTCGGGGACATCGAACACCGGGGAGCTGTTTTTT.

The CDR3 region is CASDRGRTDTQYF. CDR3 in DNA: TGTGCCAGTGACAGGGGACGGACAGATACGCAGTATTTT. The V gene is TRBV6-1, the J gene TRBJ2-3; 8 nucleotides agree with TRBD1. The ends lost 9 bases at V and 3 bases at J; junction bases unmatched: 5. Germline assignment: CDR1 MNHNS and CDR2 SASEGT. This CDR3 contains 13 residues.

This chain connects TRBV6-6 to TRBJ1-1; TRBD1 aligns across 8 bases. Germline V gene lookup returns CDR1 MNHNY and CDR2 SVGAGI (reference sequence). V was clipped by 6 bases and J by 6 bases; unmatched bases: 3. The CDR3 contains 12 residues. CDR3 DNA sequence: TGTGCCAGCAGAACAGGGGGACCTGAAGCTTTCTTT. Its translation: CASRTGGPEAFF.

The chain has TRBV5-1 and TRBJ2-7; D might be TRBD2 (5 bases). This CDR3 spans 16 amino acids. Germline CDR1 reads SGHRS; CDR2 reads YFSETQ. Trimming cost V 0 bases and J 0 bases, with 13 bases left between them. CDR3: CASSLGPGNFSYEQYF. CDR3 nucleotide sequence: TGCGCCAGCAGCTTGGGACCGGGAAATTTCTCCTACGAGCAGTACTTC.

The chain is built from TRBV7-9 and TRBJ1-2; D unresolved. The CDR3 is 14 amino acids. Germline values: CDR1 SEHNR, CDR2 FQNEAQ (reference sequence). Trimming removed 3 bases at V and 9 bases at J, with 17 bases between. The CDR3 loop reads CASSFIGREYSYTF. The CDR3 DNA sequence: TGTGCCAGCAGCTTTATAGGGAGGGAATACAGCTACACCTTC.

CDR3 region: CASRPPPTAGNTEAFF. CDR3 sequence (DNA): TGTGCAAGTCGCCCTCCACCGACAGCAGGGAACACTGAAGCTTTCTTT. The chain couples TRBV12-2 to TRBJ1-1; the table names TRBD1, a call not compared with the DNA. TRBV12-2 is marked as a pseudogene. The CDR3 runs 16 residues.

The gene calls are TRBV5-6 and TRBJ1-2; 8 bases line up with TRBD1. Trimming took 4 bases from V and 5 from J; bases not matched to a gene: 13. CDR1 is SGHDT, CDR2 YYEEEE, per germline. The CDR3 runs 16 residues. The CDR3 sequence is CASSLNPGGAEYGYTF. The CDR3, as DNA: TGTGCCAGCAGCCTGAACCCAGGGGGCGCGGAGTATGGCTACACCTTC.

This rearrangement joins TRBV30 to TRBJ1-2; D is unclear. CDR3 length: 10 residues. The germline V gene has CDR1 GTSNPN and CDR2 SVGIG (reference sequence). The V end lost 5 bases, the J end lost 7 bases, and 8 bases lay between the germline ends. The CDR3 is CAWLAGGYTF. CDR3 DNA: TGTGCCTGGCTCGCGGGTGGCTACACCTTC. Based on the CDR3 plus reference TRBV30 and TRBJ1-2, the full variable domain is SQTIHQWPATLVQPVGSPLSLECTVEGTSNPNLYWYRQAAGRGLQLLFYSVGIGQISSEVPQNLSASRPQDRQFILSSKKLLLSDSGFYLCAWLAGGYTFGSGTRLTVV.